This paragraph reports one TCR beta chain. The data originate from a study of blood T cell repertoires in COVID-19. For the study at large: The cDNA or gDNA used as material had been derived from T cells, B-cell-depleted T cells, or PBMCs.

Profiling relied on immunoSEQ multiplex PCR, and the TCRdb table lists in-frame clones only, not all of them. Among 200,000 to 250,000 clones listed, less than 90% were seen once. This CDR3 has 17 residues. In germline, CDR1 is SQVTM, CDR2 ANQGSEA. The V segment lost 7 bases and the J segment 0 bases; nucleotides outside the gene matches: 13. The specimen sequenced was peripheral blood. The V and J genes are TRBV29-1 and TRBJ2-1; TRBD2 matches at 9 bases. The TCR sequence derives from a man aged 25 to 45 with active or convalescent COVID-19. The CDR3 nucleotides read TGCAGCGCCGAGGGGCTAGCGGGAAGGAACTCCTACAATGAGCAGTTCTTC. It encodes CSAEGLAGRNSYNEQFF.